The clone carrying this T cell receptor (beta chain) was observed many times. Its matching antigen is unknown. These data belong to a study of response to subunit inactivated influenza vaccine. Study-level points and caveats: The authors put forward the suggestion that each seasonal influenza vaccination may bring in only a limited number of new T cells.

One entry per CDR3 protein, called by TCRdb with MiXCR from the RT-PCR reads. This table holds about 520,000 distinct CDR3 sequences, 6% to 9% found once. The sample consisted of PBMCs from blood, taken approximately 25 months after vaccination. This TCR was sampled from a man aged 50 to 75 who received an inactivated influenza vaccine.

CDR3 sequence: CSVGQGARETQYF. CDR3 sequence (DNA): TGCAGCGTTGGGCAGGGGGCGCGAGAGACCCAGTACTTC. The chain has TRBV29-1 and TRBJ2-5, with 8 bases matching TRBD1. Germline V CDR1 and CDR2: SQVTM, ANQGSEA. V was clipped by 4 bases and J by 4 bases; unmatched bases: 5. This CDR3 has 13 amino acids. Drawing the rest from reference TRBV29-1 and TRBJ2-5, the complete variable domain is SAVISQKPSRDICQRGTSLTIQCQVDSQVTMMFWYRQQPGQSLTLIATANQGSEATYESGFVIDKFPISRPNLTFSTLTVSNMSPEDSSIYLCSVGQGARETQYFGPGTRLLVL.